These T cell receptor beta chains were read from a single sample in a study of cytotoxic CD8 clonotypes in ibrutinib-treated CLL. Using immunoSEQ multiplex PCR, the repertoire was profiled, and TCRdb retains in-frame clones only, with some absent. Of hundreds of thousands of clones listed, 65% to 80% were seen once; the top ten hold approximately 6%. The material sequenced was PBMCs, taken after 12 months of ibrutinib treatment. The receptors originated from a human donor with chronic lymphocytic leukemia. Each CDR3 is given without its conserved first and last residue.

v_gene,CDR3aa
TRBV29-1,SVERLRNTEAF
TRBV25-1,ASSPGQGSYEQY
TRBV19,ASSARGTEHTEAF
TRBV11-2,ASSSGTGSFNEQF
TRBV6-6,ASSDSGTASNQPQH
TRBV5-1,ASSYGTNVDYGYT
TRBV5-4,ASSQDRDGTEAF
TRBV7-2,ASSPEVWRYEQY
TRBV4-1,ASSQETGGWQETQY
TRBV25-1,ASSPLGQTNYGYT
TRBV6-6,ASSQPLTGGYGYT
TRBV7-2,ASSIGTGTRSEQY
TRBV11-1,ASSWGNNYEQY
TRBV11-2,ASSFSRDFIGNTIY
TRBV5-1,ASSLQPSGYNEQF
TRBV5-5,ASSDETRQIRGLNQPQH
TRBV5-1,ASSHGDEQY
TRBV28,ASSSQIVSANQETQY
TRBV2,ASKPLDRVNSPLH
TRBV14,ASSQVQGELH
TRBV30,AWSVAGILNEKLF
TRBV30,AWSWGGTGSAAY
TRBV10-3,AAGNPYEQY
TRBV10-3,AISAGQVLTEQY
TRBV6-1,ASKLNPGQNYGYT
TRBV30,AWKSTGTRKETQY
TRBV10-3,AISFNAGQFPEAF
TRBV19,ASSNWDSYGYT
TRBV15,ATSGLALYEQY
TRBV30,AWTKEGASNYGYT
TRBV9,ASSANRVGEAF
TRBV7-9,ASSFVLGTDTQY
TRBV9,ASSVGPQQLNYGYT
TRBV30,AWVRDLIRNTEAF
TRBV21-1,ATKGEGGDGYT
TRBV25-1,ASSELGQGRTGELF
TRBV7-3,ASSQGQLFNTEAF
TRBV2,ASSVFRRGGRGTDTQY
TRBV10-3,AISDEGRNTEAF
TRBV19,AGGHNTGELF
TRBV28,ASSEDRGLWEAF
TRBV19,ASIRTGVDYGYT
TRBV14,ASRQTFPVIYNEQF
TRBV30,AWRRPSGNTIY
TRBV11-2,ASSPSTRSNTGELF
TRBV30,AWRRDSNTQY
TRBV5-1,ASSPNRVSDYGYT
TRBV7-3,ASSYRREGSGNTIY